The sequence of this T cell receptor beta chain was determined in a study of cytomegalovirus exposure and HLA in healthy donors. Whole-study results and caveats: Three CMV-associated chains were confirmed in vitro to be specific for CMV antigens. Overall, under 200 TCR beta chains were annotated as cytomegalovirus-associated. Reports showed the classifier diagnosing cytomegalovirus status with high specificity and sensitivity.

Germline V gene data show CDR1 as MNHEY and CDR2 as SVGAGI. The junction had 2 bases not matched to a gene; V was cut back by 5 bases and J by 2 bases. The CDR3 is 15 amino acids. The data were produced by immunoSEQ multiplex PCR, yet TCRdb's version contains in-frame clones alone and is incomplete. The table includes under 75,000 clones, approximately 95% detected once. The donors were members of the roughly 120-subject validation cohort (separate from the roughly 700-subject first cohort). Notes on this clone: No antigen is known for it. This same CDR3 is encoded by further DNA sequences in the sample.

The clonotype originates from a woman younger than 35 in good health and CMV-seronegative. What was sequenced was PBMCs. The rearrangement uses TRBV6-5 and TRBJ2-1; 11 bases are shared with TRBD2. The CDR3 reads CASSGTSGPYNEQFF. The DNA of the CDR3 is TGTGCCAGCAGTGGGACTAGCGGACCCTACAATGAGCAGTTCTTC.